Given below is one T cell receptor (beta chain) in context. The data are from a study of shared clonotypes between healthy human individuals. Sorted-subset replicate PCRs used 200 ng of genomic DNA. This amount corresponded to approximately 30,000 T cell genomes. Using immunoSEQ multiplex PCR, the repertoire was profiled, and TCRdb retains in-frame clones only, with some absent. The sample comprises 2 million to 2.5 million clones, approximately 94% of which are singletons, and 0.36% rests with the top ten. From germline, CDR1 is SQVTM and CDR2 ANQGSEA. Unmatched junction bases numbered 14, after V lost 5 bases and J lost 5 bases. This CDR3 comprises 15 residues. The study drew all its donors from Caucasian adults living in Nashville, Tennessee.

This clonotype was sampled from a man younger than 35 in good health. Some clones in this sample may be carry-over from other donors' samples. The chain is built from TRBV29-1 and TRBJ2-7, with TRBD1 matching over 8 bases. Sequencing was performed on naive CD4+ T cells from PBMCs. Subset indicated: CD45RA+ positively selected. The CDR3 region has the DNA TGCAGCGTTAAGAGGACAGGGACCTCCACCGACGAGCAGTACTTC. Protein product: CSVKRTGTSTDEQYF.